Here is one TCR beta chain with its context. RNA transcripts yielded amplified TCR beta CDR3 regions. Researchers ran a first-round RT-PCR on the TCR CDR3 using the HTBI primer set. TCRdb re-derived calls from the multiplex PCR reads in MiXCR, one entry per CDR3 protein. The repertoire holds approximately 400,000 distinct CDR3 sequences, with less than 20% as singletons. This record comes from a study of T cells in Graves' hyperthyroidism and ophthalmopathy. Patients having uncontrolled infection, another autoimmune disease, pregnancy or lactation were not included. The CDR3 covers 16 residues. Germline V gene sequence: CDR1 SGHDN, CDR2 FVKESK. V dropped 3 bases and J dropped 0 bases, with 12 bases sitting between them.

Sequenced sample: blood. This sequence originates from a man between 18 and 29 years old with Graves' ophthalmopathy. The gene calls are TRBV14 and TRBJ1-3; D is unclear. The CDR3 region has the DNA TGTGCCAGCAGCCATTTTGGGGTTGACTCTGGAAACACCATATATTTT. Protein: CASSHFGVDSGNTIYF.